The present TCR beta chain was sequenced within a study of T cells after yellow fever vaccination (dated by TCRdb to between 2018 and 2021). At the level of the whole study: The SMART-Seq v4 Ultra Low Input RNA kit was used to prepare libraries from fractions with low cell numbers. To track T-cell clones before and after primary and booster YFV17D yellow fever vaccination, bulk TCR alpha and beta repertoires were sequenced longitudinally. Blood was drawn at multiple timepoints before and after primary and secondary immunization, with bulk PBMC replicates and cell subsets isolated. The cohort comprised two healthy male donors, one aged 18 to 30 and one aged 30 to 40 years.

Overall results and qualifications from the work: Because the study included only a couple of donors, the extent to which the findings can be generalized is limited. FACS-sorted repertoires could contain abundant contaminating clonotypes from the bulk population, so computational filtering was required. After the booster, most of the clones that had expanded following primary vaccination were detected again (just under 97% of CD4 and 80% to 90% of CD8), which suggests that memory was broadly maintained. A small share of clonotypes was detected in both CD4 and CD8 compartments, with the overlap likely arising from convergent recombination. The secondary T-cell response was weaker than the primary response but faster, peaking on day 5 instead of day 15.

The germline V gene specifies LGHNA as CDR1 and YSLEER as CDR2. Trimming removed 1 base from V and 2 bases from J, leaving 8 bases between the germline ends. CDR3 length: 14 amino acids, cysteine to phenylalanine. CDR3 DNA only is kept here, 42 bases in frame from base 1. This clonotype was seen only a few times. The clone's antigen remains unknown. No per-base quality is available; no much larger clone lies one base away. The sequencer was an Illumina NovaSeq 6000. TCR cDNA was made using 5'RACE template switching, a step that added a universal primer site and unique molecular identifiers. Priming for cDNA synthesis came from both the TCR alpha and TCR beta constant segments. Library amplification used two PCR steps, and the second PCR step added sample barcodes and sequencing adapters. Sequencing of libraries was done on Illumina HiSeq 2500 (2x100 bp) or NovaSeq (2x150 bp). Turning to the authors' computational methods: MIGEC handled demultiplexing of reads and collapsing into UMI consensus sequences, while MiXCR performed V(D)J alignment. Vaccine-responding clonotypes were defined with edgeR using replicate PBMC samples, requiring FDR below 0.01 and a log2 fold change above 5 up to day 15. Each bulk clonotype received a CD4 or CD8 identity based on whether the sequenced CD4 or CD8 repertoire contained that clonotype at higher abundance. TCRdb reanalyzed the raw reads on its own, using fastp at Q25 for trimming and MiXCR for clone calling, and kept in-frame beta chains. CDR3 protein duplicates are merged, each entry listing the most common genes and DNA. TCRdb, rather than the study authors, made the V and J calls. In all, the sample holds under 500,000 distinct CDR3 sequences, and about 17% of those were seen once. The ten most abundant clones make up over 15% of the sample.

What this sample's treatment or condition label stands for: live attenuated yellow fever vaccine strain. Two biological replicates of bulk PBMCs were collected at each blood-draw timepoint. PBMCs were isolated from peripheral blood using a standard Ficoll-Paque protocol. TriZol was used to extract RNA from bulk PBMCs, from CD4 and CD8 fractions, and from dextramer-positive and dextramer-negative fractions. The starting material was PBMCs, obtained before the yellow fever booster vaccination. The receptor was isolated from a young man who received the YFV17D yellow fever vaccine. The rearranged chain carries TRBV4-3 and TRBJ1-1; no D segment can be confidently identified. The CDR3 loop reads CASSQAWVNTEAFF. In nucleotides, the sequence is TGCGCCAGCAGCCAAGCCTGGGTTAACACTGAAGCTTTCTTT.